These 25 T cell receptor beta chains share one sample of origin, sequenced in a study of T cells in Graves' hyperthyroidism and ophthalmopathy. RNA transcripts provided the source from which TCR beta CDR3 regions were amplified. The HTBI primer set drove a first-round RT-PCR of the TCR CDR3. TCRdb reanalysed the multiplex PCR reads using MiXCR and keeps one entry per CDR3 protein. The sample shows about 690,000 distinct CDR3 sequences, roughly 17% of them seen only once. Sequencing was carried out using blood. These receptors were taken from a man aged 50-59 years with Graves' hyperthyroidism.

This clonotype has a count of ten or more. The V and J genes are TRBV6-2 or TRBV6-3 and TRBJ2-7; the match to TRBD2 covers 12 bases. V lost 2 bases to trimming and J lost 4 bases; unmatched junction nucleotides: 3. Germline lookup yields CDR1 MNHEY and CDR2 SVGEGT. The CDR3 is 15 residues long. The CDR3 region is CASSYTTSGGYEQYF. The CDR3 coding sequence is TGTGCCAGCAGTTACACGACTAGCGGGGGATACGAGCAGTACTTC.

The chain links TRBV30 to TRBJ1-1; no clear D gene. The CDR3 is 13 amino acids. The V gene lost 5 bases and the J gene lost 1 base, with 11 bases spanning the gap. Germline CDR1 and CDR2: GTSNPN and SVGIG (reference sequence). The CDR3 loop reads CAWSTRANTEAFF. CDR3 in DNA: TGTGCCTGGTCTACAAGAGCGAACACTGAAGCTTTCTTT.

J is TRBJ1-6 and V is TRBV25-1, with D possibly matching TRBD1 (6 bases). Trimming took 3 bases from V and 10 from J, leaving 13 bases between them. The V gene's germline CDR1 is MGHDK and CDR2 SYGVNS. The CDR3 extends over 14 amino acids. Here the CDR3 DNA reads TGTGCCAGCAGTGAGCGGACAGACTCCTCACCCCTCCACTTT. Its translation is CASSERTDSSPLHF.

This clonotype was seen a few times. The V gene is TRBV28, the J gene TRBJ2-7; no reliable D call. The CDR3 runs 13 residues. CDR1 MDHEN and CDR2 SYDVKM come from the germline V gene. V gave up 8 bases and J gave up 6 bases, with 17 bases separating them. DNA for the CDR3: TGTGCCAGCGGGCCCCCGGACGGGTTCGAGCAGTACTTC. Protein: CASGPPDGFEQYF. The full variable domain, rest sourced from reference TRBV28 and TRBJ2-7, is DVKVTQSSRYLVKRTGEKVFLECVQDMDHENMFWYRQDPGLGLRLIYFSYDVKMKEKGDIPEGYSVSREKKERFSLILESASTNQTSMYLCASGPPDGFEQYFGPGTRLTVT.

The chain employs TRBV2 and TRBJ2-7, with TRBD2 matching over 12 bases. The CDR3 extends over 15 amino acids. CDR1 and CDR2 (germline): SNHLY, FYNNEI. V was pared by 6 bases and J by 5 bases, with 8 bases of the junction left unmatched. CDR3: CASRERLAGDHEQYF. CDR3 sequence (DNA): TGTGCCAGCAGGGAGAGACTAGCGGGAGACCACGAGCAGTACTTC.

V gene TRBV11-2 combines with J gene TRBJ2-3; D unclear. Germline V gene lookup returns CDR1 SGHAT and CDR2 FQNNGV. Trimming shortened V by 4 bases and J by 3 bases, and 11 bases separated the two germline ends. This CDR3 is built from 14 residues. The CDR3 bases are TGTGCCAGCAGCTCCCTCAGGAGAACAGATACGCAGTATTTT. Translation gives CASSSLRRTDTQYF. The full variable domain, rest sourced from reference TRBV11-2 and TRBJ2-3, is EAGVAQSPRYKIIEKRQSVAFWCNPISGHATLYWYQQILGQGPKLLIQFQNNGVVDDSQLPKDRFSAERLKGVDSTLKIQPAKLEDSAVYLCASSSLRRTDTQYFGPGTRLTVL.

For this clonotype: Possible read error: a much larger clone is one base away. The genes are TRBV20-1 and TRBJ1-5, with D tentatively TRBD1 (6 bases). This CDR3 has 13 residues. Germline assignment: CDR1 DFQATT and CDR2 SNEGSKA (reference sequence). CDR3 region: CSAQGQSNQSQHF. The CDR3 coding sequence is TGCAGTGCCCAGGGGCAGAGCAATCAGTCCCAGCATTTT.

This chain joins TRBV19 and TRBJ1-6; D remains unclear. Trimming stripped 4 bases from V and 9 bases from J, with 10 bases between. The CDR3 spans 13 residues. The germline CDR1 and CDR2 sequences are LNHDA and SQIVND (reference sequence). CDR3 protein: CASSTSVSSPLHF. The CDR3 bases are TGTGCCAGTAGTACCTCTGTCTCTTCACCCCTCCACTTT.

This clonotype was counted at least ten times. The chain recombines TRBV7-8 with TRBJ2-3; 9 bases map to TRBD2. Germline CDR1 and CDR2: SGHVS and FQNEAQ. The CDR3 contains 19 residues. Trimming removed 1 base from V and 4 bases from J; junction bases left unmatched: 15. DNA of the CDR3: TGTGCCAGCAGCTTAGGTATCGGACTAGCGAATAGGTGGTCAGATACGCAGTATTTT. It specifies CASSLGIGLANRWSDTQYF.

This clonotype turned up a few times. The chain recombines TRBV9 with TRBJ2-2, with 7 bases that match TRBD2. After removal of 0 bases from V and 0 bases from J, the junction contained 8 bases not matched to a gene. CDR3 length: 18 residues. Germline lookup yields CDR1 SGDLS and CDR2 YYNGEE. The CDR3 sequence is CASSVGMSGTTNTGELFF. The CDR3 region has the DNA TGTGCCAGCAGCGTAGGAATGAGCGGGACGACGAACACCGGGGAGCTGTTTTTT.

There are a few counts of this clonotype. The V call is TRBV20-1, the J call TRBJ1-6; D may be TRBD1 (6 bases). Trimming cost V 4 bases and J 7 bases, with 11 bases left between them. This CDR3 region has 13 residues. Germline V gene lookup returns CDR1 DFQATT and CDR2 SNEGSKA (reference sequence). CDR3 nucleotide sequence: TGCAGTGCTACCTGGACAGCCAATTCACCCCTCCACTTT. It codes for CSATWTANSPLHF.

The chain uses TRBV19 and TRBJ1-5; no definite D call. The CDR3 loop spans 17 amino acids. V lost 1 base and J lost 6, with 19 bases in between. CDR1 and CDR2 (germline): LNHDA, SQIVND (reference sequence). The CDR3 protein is CASSIGPRLGIAQPQHF. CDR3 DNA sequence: TGTGCCAGTAGTATAGGGCCCCGCCTTGGGATCGCTCAGCCCCAGCATTTT.

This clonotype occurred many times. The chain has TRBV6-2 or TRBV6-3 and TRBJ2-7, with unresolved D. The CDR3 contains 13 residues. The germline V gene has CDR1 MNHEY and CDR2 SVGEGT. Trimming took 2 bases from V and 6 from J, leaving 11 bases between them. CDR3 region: CASSYQVSAEQYF. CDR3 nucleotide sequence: TGTGCCAGCAGTTACCAGGTCTCAGCCGAGCAGTACTTC.

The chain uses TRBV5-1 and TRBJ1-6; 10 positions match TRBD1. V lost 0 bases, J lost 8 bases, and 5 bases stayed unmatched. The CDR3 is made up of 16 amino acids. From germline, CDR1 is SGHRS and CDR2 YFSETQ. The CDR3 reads CASSLAGGQGDSPLHF. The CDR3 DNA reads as TGCGCCAGCAGCTTGGCCGGTGGACAGGGGGATTCACCCCTCCACTTT.

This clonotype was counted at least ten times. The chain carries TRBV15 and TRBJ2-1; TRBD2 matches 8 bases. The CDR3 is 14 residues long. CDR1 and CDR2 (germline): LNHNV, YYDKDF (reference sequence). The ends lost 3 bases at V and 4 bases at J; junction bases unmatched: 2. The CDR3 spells CATSSSGAYNEQFF. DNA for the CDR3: TGTGCCACCAGCAGTAGCGGGGCTTACAATGAGCAGTTCTTC.

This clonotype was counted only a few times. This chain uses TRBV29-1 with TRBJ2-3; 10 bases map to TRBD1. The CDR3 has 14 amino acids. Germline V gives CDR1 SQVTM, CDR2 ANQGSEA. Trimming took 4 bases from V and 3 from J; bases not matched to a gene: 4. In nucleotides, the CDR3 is TGCAGCGTTGGACAGGGGGCTTTTACAGATACGCAGTATTTT. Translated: CSVGQGAFTDTQYF.

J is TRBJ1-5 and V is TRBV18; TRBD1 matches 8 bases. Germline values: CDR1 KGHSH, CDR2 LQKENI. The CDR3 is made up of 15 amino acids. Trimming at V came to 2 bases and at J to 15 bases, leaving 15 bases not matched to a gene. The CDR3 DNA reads TGTGCCAGCTCACCAGACCCCTACCGGGACAGGCCACTGCATTTT. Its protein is CASSPDPYRDRPLHF.

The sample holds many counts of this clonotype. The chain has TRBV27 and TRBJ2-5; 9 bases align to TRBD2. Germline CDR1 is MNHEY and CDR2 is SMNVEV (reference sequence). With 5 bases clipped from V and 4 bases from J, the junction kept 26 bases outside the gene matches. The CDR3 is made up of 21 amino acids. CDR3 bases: TGTGCCAGCAGTCCTTGGTTAGACTATCAGCGGGAGGAAGATCTCGGAGAGACCCAGTACTTC. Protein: CASSPWLDYQREEDLGETQYF.

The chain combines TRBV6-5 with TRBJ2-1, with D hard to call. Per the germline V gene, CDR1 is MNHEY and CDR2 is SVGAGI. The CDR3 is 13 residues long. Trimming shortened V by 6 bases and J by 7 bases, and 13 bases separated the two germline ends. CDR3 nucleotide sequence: TGTGCCAGCAGCAACTCGCCCGGAAATGAGCAGTTCTTC. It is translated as CASSNSPGNEQFF.

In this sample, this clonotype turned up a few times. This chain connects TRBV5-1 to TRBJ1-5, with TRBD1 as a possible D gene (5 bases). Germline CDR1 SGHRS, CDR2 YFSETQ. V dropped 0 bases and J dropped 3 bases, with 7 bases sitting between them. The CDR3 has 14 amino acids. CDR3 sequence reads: CASSLGGVNQPQHF. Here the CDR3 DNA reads TGCGCCAGCAGCTTGGGAGGGGTCAATCAGCCCCAGCATTTT.

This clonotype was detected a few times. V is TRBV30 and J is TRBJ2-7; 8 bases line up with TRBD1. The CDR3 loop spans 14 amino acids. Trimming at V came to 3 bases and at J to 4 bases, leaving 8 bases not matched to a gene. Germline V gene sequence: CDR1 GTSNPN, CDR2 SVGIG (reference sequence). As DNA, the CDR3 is TGTGCCTGGAGGTCCGGGACAGGAGATTACGAGCAGTACTTC. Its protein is CAWRSGTGDYEQYF.

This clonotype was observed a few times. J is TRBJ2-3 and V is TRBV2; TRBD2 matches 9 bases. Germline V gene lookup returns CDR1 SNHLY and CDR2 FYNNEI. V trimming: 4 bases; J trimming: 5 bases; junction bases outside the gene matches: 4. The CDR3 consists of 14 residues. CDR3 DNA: TGTGCCAGCAGTGTGCCTAGCGGGAAAGATACGCAGTATTTT. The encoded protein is CASSVPSGKDTQYF.

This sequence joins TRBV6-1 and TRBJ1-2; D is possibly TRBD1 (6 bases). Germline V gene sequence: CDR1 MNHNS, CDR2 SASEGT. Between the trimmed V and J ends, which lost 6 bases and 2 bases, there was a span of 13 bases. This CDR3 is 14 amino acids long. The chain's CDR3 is CASSGGAANYGYTF. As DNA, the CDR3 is TGTGCCAGCAGCGGGGGGGCCGCCAACTATGGCTACACCTTC.

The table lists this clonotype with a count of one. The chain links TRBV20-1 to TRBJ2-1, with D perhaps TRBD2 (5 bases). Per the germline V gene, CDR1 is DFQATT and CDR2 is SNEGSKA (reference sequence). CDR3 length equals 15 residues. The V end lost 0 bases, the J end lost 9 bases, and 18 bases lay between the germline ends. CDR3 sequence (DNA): TGCAGTGCTAGAGATGGACCGGCGGGTTTCAGTGAGCAGTTCTTC. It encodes CSARDGPAGFSEQFF.

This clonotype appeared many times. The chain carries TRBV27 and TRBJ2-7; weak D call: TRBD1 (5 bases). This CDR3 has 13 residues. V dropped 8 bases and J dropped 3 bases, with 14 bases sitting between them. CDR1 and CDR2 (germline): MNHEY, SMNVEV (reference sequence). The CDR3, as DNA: TGTGCCAGCGGTCACCAGGGTTTCTACGAGCAGTACTTC. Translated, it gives CASGHQGFYEQYF.